This T cell receptor beta chain stems from a study of shared clonotypes between healthy human individuals. Here immunoSEQ multiplex PCR was the method, and the copy in TCRdb shows in-frame clones only, minus some. The top ten clones hold about 0.06% of a sample with some 550,000 clones, about 97% of them seen once. V lost 0 bases and J lost 7, with 3 bases in between. Germline V gene data show CDR1 as MDHEN and CDR2 as SYDVKM. The CDR3 runs 12 residues. Naive CD4+ cells were CD45RA-selected; the remaining cells were memory. The genes are TRBV28 and TRBJ1-4; D ambiguous. The sequenced sample consisted of naive CD4+ T cells sorted from blood. The subset is: CD45RA+ positively selected. The TCR sequence derives from a woman in her 30s in good health. The CDR3 DNA reads as TGTGCCAGCAGTTTATGGTTTGAAAAACTGTTTTTT. Protein product: CASSLWFEKLFF.